This section outlines one T cell receptor beta chain sequence together with its context. With 2 bases removed from V and 5 bases from J, the gap between germline ends came to 13 bases. The CDR3 extends over 14 amino acids. Germline CDR1 and CDR2: SGHTA and FQGNSA. Whoever was chosen for sequencing had shown CD8+CD57+ cell expansion by flow cytometry. The sample belongs to a study of CD8+CD57+ T cells in acquired aplastic anemia. Genomic DNA, serving as template, underwent TCR beta VDJ and CDR3 profiling. Each CDR3 protein gets one entry after TCRdb re-called the reads with MiXCR. This sample carries under 200,000 distinct CDR3 sequences, over 55% of them seen once, and the ten largest clones take approximately 50%.

V usage is TRBV7-2 and J usage is TRBJ2-7; D might be TRBD2 (5 bases). Sequencing was performed on sorted CD4+, CD8+, or CD8+CD57+ T cells (not recorded which) from PBMCs. The sequence derives from a human donor with aplastic anemia. Written as DNA, the CDR3 is TGTGCCAGCAGCTTACCCGACGAGGGAGACGAGCAGTACTTC. This gives the protein CASSLPDEGDEQYF. The complete variable domain, with remaining parts taken from reference TRBV7-2 and TRBJ2-7, reads GAGVSQSPSNKVTEKGKDVELRCDPISGHTALYWYRQSLGQGLEFLIYFQGNSAPDKSGLPSDRFSAERTGGSVSTLTIQRTQQEDSAVYLCASSLPDEGDEQYFGPGTRLTVT.